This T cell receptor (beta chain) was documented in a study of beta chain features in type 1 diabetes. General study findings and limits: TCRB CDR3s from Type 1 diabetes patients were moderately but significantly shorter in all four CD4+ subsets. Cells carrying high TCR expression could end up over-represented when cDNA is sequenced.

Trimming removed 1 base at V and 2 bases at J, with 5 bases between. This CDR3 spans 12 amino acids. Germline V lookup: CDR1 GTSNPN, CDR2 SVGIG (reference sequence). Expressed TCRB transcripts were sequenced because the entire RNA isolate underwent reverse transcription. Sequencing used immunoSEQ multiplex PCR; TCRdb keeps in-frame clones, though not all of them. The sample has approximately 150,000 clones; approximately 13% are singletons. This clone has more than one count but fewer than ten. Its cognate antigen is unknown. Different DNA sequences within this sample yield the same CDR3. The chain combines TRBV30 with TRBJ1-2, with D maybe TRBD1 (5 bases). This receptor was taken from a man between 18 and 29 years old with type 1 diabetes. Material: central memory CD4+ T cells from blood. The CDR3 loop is CAWSGQNYGYTF. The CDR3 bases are TGTGCCTGGAGTGGACAGAACTATGGCTACACCTTC.